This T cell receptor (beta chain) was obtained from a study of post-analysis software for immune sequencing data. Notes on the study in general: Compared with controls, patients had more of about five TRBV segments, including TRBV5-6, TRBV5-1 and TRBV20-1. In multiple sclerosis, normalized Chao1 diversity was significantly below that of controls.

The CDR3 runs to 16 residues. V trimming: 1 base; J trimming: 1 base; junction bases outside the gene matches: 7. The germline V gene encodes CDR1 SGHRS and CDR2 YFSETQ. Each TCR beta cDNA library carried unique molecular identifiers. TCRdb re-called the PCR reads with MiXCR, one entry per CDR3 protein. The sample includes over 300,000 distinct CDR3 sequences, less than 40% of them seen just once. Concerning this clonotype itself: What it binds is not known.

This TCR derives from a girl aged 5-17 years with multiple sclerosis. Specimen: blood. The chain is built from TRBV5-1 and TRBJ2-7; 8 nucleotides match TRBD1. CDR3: CASSLNAQGGSYEQYF. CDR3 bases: TGCGCCAGCAGCTTGAACGCACAGGGGGGATCCTACGAGCAGTACTTC.